Listed here are 27 T cell receptor beta chains from one sample, sequenced in a study of blood T cell repertoires in COVID-19. The method was immunoSEQ multiplex PCR; TCRdb's version includes in-frame clones alone and lacks a portion of them. This table has more than 90,000 clones, 85% to 95% appearing once. The sample taken for sequencing was peripheral blood. These TCRs come from a man aged 50-60 years with active COVID-19.

This chain joins TRBV19 and TRBJ2-1; 8 positions match TRBD2. Germline assignment: CDR1 LNHDA and CDR2 SQIVND (reference sequence). V was clipped by 5 bases and J by 0 bases; unmatched bases: 3. This CDR3 has 15 residues. CDR3 loop: CASSVAGSSYNEQFF. The CDR3 bases are TGTGCCAGTAGTGTAGCGGGGAGCTCCTACAATGAGCAGTTCTTC.

The chain uses TRBV20-1 and TRBJ1-1, with D perhaps TRBD1 (6 bases). The CDR3 has 11 amino acids. V was pared by 3 bases and J by 11 bases, with 13 bases between. Germline-derived CDR1 and CDR2 are DFQATT and SNEGSKA (reference sequence). CDR3 sequence: CSASPTGVAFF. CDR3 sequence (DNA): TGCAGTGCTAGTCCGACAGGCGTGGCTTTCTTT.

The rearrangement links TRBV28 to TRBJ2-3; 10 bases fit TRBD2. The CDR3 sequence is 15 residues long. In germline, CDR1 is MDHEN, CDR2 SYDVKM. V lost 3 bases to trimming and J lost 13 bases; unmatched junction nucleotides: 13. The DNA for the CDR3 is TGTGCCAGCAGTTTCCTGTCGGGACTAGCGATTCGGGAGTATTTT. Translated, it gives CASSFLSGLAIREYF.

This chain uses TRBV5-1 with TRBJ2-1; 13 nucleotides match TRBD2. With 1 base clipped from V and 5 bases from J, the junction kept 6 bases outside the gene matches. Germline lookup yields CDR1 SGHRS and CDR2 YFSETQ. The CDR3 consists of 17 residues. The CDR3 protein is CASSLRTSGSLHNEQFF. In nucleotides, the CDR3 is TGCGCCAGCAGCTTGCGGACTAGCGGGAGTTTGCACAATGAGCAGTTCTTC. The full variable domain, in which reference TRBV5-1 and TRBJ2-1 provide the parts outside the CDR3, is KAGVTQTPRYLIKTRGQQVTLSCSPISGHRSVSWYQQTPGQGLQFLFEYFSETQRNKGNFPGRFSGRQFSNSRSEMNVSTLELGDSALYLCASSLRTSGSLHNEQFFGPGTRLTVL.

In this sample, this clone turned up a few times. The chain couples TRBV11-3 to TRBJ2-7, with D maybe TRBD2 (6 bases). The CDR3 is made up of 12 amino acids. Germline values: CDR1 SGHNT, CDR2 YENEEA. The V gene lost 3 bases and the J gene lost 3 bases, with 6 bases spanning the gap. CDR3: CASSFGGYEQYF. CDR3 nucleotide sequence: TGTGCCAGCAGCTTCGGGGGCTACGAGCAGTACTTC. Full variable domain (missing parts from reference TRBV11-3 and TRBJ2-7): EAGVVQSPRYKIIEKKQPVAFWCNPISGHNTLYWYLQNLGQGPELLIRYENEEAVDDSQLPKDRFSAERLKGVDSTLKIQPAELGDSAVYLCASSFGGYEQYFGPGTRLTVT.

The rearrangement links TRBV24-1 to TRBJ1-3, with D possibly matching TRBD1 (5 bases). This CDR3 region has 14 residues. CDR1 and CDR2 from the germline V gene are KGHDR and SFDVKD. Trimming took off 3 bases at V and 4 bases at J, with 9 bases between the two ends. The DNA for the CDR3 is TGTGCCACCAGTGATCCCCGACAGGGAAACACCATATATTTT. It translates to CATSDPRQGNTIYF.

In nucleotides, the CDR3 is TGTGCCAGCAGAACAGGGGGCACCTTCTATGGCTACACCTTC. Amino acid sequence: CASRTGGTFYGYTF. This chain uses TRBV27 with TRBJ1-2; 9 nucleotides line up with TRBD1. The CDR3 is 14 amino acids. Trimming at V came to 6 bases and at J to 4 bases, leaving 6 bases not matched to a gene. Germline-derived CDR1 and CDR2 are MNHEY and SMNVEV (reference sequence).

J is TRBJ1-4 and V is TRBV7-9; perhaps TRBD1 as D (5 bases). V lost 5 bases to trimming and J lost 0 bases, with 13 bases between them. The CDR3 length is 16 residues. Germline V gene lookup returns CDR1 SEHNR and CDR2 FQNEAQ (reference sequence). CDR3 DNA: TGTGCCAGCAGCGCGGGACCGATGACAACTAATGAAAAACTGTTTTTT. Amino acid sequence: CASSAGPMTTNEKLFF.

This clone was picked up one time. The gene calls are TRBV19 and TRBJ1-1; the D is unclear. This CDR3 region has 15 residues. Deletions cut 3 bases from V and 5 bases from J, with 16 bases between. In germline, CDR1 is LNHDA, CDR2 SQIVND (reference sequence). The DNA for the CDR3 is TGTGCCAGTAGTATGGAGTCGCGTACCTGGACTGAAGCTTTCTTT. This sequence encodes CASSMESRTWTEAFF.

The chain couples TRBV9 to TRBJ2-3; D is perhaps TRBD2 (6 bases). Germline CDR1 and CDR2: SGDLS and YYNGEE. V lost 5 bases, J lost 0 bases, and 16 bases lay in between. This CDR3 has 16 residues. The CDR3 spells CASSLSLGGSTDTQYF. The CDR3 nucleotides are TGTGCCAGCAGTCTAAGTCTGGGGGGTAGCACAGATACGCAGTATTTT.

This clone occurred a few times. The V gene is TRBV7-6, the J gene TRBJ2-7; the match to TRBD2 covers 8 bases. The junction had 11 bases not matched to a gene; V was cut back by 11 bases and J by 5 bases. CDR3 length equals 13 residues. The germline gives CDR1 SGHVS, CDR2 FNYEAQ. DNA of the CDR3: TGTGCCCCCGTGGGTAGCGGGAATAACGAGCAGTACTTC. Amino acids: CAPVGSGNNEQYF.

J is TRBJ2-3 and V is TRBV28; 8 bases match TRBD1. Trimming took 5 bases from V and 3 from J; bases not matched to a gene: 4. Germline V gives CDR1 MDHEN, CDR2 SYDVKM. The CDR3 totals 14 residues. The CDR3: CASSRQGYTDTQYF. CDR3 nucleotide sequence: TGTGCCAGCAGTCGACAGGGGTATACAGATACGCAGTATTTT.

This clone was seen just once. The V and J genes are TRBV6-2 or TRBV6-3 and TRBJ2-1, with 10 nucleotides matching TRBD2. There are 16 residues in the CDR3. The germline V gene has CDR1 MNHEY and CDR2 SVGEGT. V lost 5 bases, J lost 3 bases, and 7 bases stayed unmatched. The CDR3 DNA follows: TGTGCCAGCAGTCCCCTAACTAGCGGGGTCTACAATGAGCAGTTCTTC. Protein product: CASSPLTSGVYNEQFF.

V is TRBV11-2 and J is TRBJ1-3, with 7 bases lining up with TRBD1. Germline assignment: CDR1 SGHAT and CDR2 FQNNGV. Trimming removed 6 bases from V and 0 bases from J; junction bases left unmatched: 14. This CDR3 is 18 amino acids long. In DNA, the CDR3 is TGTGCCAGCAGAACAGTAACAGGGGTAGGGGCCTCTGGAAACACCATATATTTT. This codes for CASRTVTGVGASGNTIYF.

The chain carries TRBV29-1 and TRBJ2-3, with TRBD2 matching over 7 bases. CDR1 is SQVTM and CDR2 is ANQGSEA in the germline V gene. After removal of 2 bases from V and 4 bases from J, the junction contained 9 bases not matched to a gene. The CDR3 sequence is 15 residues long. Here the CDR3 reads CSVENMAGEPDTQYF. CDR3 DNA sequence: TGCAGCGTTGAAAATATGGCGGGAGAGCCAGATACGCAGTATTTT.

The V call is TRBV11-2, the J call TRBJ1-3; D gene uncertain. V lost 6 bases and J 1 base, leaving 16 bases between the germline ends. The CDR3 totals 16 residues. Germline assignment: CDR1 SGHAT and CDR2 FQNNGV. The CDR3 DNA is TGTGCCAGCAGTCTGCAGCTACAGACATCTGGAAACACCATATATTTT. It specifies CASSLQLQTSGNTIYF. Using reference TRBV11-2 and TRBJ1-3 for the parts outside the CDR3, the full variable domain is EAGVAQSPRYKIIEKRQSVAFWCNPISGHATLYWYQQILGQGPKLLIQFQNNGVVDDSQLPKDRFSAERLKGVDSTLKIQPAKLEDSAVYLCASSLQLQTSGNTIYFGEGSWLTVV.

V gene TRBV10-3 combines with J gene TRBJ2-2, with 10 bases matching TRBD2. V shed 10 bases and J 6 bases; nucleotides not matched to a gene: 8. There are 14 residues in the CDR3. Germline V lookup: CDR1 ENHRY, CDR2 SYGVKD. This CDR3 reads CASRGGTSAGELFF. CDR3 sequence (DNA): TGTGCCAGCAGAGGCGGGACTAGCGCCGGGGAGCTGTTTTTT.

The chain recombines TRBV19 with TRBJ2-6; 11 bases are a match to TRBD1. This CDR3 has 16 residues. V trimming: 8 bases; J trimming: 0 bases; junction bases outside the gene matches: 3. Germline loops: CDR1 LNHDA, CDR2 SQIVND (reference sequence). The CDR3 region has the DNA TGTGCCAGTTCGGGGACAGGGGGCTCTGGGGCCAACGTCCTGACTTTC. It codes for CASSGTGGSGANVLTF.

The rearrangement joins TRBV7-9 to TRBJ2-7, with D possibly TRBD1 on 5 matching bases. Germline CDR1 is SEHNR and CDR2 is FQNEAQ (reference sequence). This CDR3 has 14 residues. Deletions cut 2 bases from V and 5 bases from J, with 13 bases between. CDR3 region: CASSLTRQSHEQYF. CDR3 nucleotides: TGTGCCAGCAGCTTAACGCGACAGTCCCACGAGCAGTACTTC.

The chain combines TRBV28 with TRBJ1-2, with TRBD1 identical over 8 bases. The CDR3 covers 16 residues. Germline-derived CDR1 and CDR2 are MDHEN and SYDVKM. With V trimmed by 2 bases and J by 4 bases, 9 bases remained unmatched. The CDR3, as DNA: TGTGCCAGCAGTTTACGGTGGACAGGGCGCCTCTATGGCTACACCTTC. This translates into CASSLRWTGRLYGYTF.

The rearrangement joins TRBV12-5 to TRBJ1-5, with 9 bases that match TRBD1. V lost 6 bases to trimming and J lost 5 bases; unmatched junction nucleotides: 11. The germline V gene has CDR1 LGHNT and CDR2 FRNRAP. CDR3 length: 16 amino acids. CDR3 amino acids: CASGPPDRGGHQPQHF. CDR3 bases: TGTGCTAGTGGGCCTCCGGACAGGGGCGGGCATCAGCCCCAGCATTTT.

The chain recombines TRBV27 with TRBJ2-2, with 16 bases aligning to TRBD2. V dropped 4 bases and J dropped 1; count of bases not matched to a gene: 6. Germline lookup yields CDR1 MNHEY and CDR2 SMNVEV (reference sequence). This CDR3 is 19 amino acids long. CDR3 amino acids: CASSSKGLAGGRNTGELFF. Here the CDR3 DNA reads TGTGCCAGCAGTTCGAAGGGACTAGCGGGAGGGAGGAACACCGGGGAGCTGTTTTTT.

The genes are TRBV12-5 and TRBJ2-1; 13 bases line up with TRBD2. V trimming: 5 bases; J trimming: 8 bases; junction bases outside the gene matches: 9. This CDR3 is 16 amino acids long. Germline V gene data show CDR1 as LGHNT and CDR2 as FRNRAP. In DNA, the CDR3 is TGTGCTAGTGGTCCCCCAGGACTAGCGGGAGTCTATGAGCAGTTCTTC. Residues: CASGPPGLAGVYEQFF. The variable domain in full, completed from reference TRBV12-5 and TRBJ2-1, reads DARVTQTPRHKVTEMGQEVTMRCQPILGHNTVFWYRQTMMQGLELLAYFRNRAPLDDSGMPKDRFSAEMPDATLATLKIQPSEPRDSAVYFCASGPPGLAGVYEQFFGPGTRLTVL.

The V gene is TRBV7-6, the J gene TRBJ2-1; 11 bases agree with TRBD2. Per the germline V gene, CDR1 is SGHVS and CDR2 is FNYEAQ. After removal of 5 bases from V and 6 bases from J, the junction contained 9 bases not matched to a gene. This CDR3 spans 16 amino acids. The chain's CDR3 is CASSGGLAGGPNEQFF. The CDR3 bases are TGTGCCAGCAGCGGAGGGCTAGCGGGAGGTCCCAATGAGCAGTTCTTC.

On this clone itself: Compared with germline, one end of the junction differs, possibly owing to a read error. This chain links TRBV7-3 with TRBJ2-1; 11 positions agree with TRBD2. Germline assignment: CDR1 SGHTA and CDR2 FQGTGA. The CDR3 has 16 residues. CDR3: CASSFSGRDAYNEQFF. CDR3 in DNA: TGTGCCAGCAGCTTTAGCGGGAGGGATGCCTATAATGAGCAGTTCTTC.

The chain uses TRBV5-1 and TRBJ2-3; 7 positions match TRBD1. From germline, CDR1 is SGHRS and CDR2 YFSETQ. The V and J ends lost 4 bases and 2 bases, in that order; junction bases with no gene match: 7. The CDR3 sequence is 15 residues long. The CDR3 is CASSLDRATTDTQYF. In DNA form, the CDR3 reads TGCGCCAGCAGCCTCGACAGGGCAACCACAGATACGCAGTATTTT.

The chain employs TRBV14 and TRBJ2-3; D might be TRBD2 (6 bases). Trimming took off 3 bases at V and 1 base at J, with 17 bases between the two ends. This CDR3 is built from 17 residues. CDR1 and CDR2 (germline): SGHDN, FVKESK. The CDR3 spells CASSQPSTGVRTDTQYF. In DNA, the CDR3 is TGTGCCAGCAGCCAGCCTTCTACGGGAGTGCGCACAGATACGCAGTATTTT.